The entry that follows covers one T cell receptor beta chain sequence. The sample's time point: newly diagnosed GD, antithyroid drugs for less than 3 months. PBMCs were the source of the RNA used for TCR sequencing. This CDR3 is 15 amino acids long. V lost 5 bases and J lost 7; bases outside the gene matches: 8. Germline V gene data show CDR1 as SGHTA and CDR2 as FQGNSA. Building the TCR beta libraries relied on iRepertoire HTBI primers, and CDR3 regions underwent Arm-PCR. TCRdb reprocessed the multiplex PCR reads with MiXCR, giving one entry per CDR3 protein. The top ten clones hold 23% of a sample with 420,000 or so distinct CDR3 sequences, about 15% of them seen once. This entry comes from a study of regulatory T cells in long-lasting Graves disease. This sample also appeared in a second study, on T cells in Graves' hyperthyroidism and ophthalmopathy.

The chain carries TRBV7-2 and TRBJ1-4; 9 bases fit TRBD1. This clonotype was sampled from a woman younger than 30 with Graves disease. The sample here was peripheral blood mononuclear cells (PBMCs), taken at new diagnosis, from a patient treated with antithyroid drugs. CDR3 amino acids: CASSLTGGWGEKLFF. As DNA, the CDR3 is TGTGCCAGCAGCCTCACAGGGGGCTGGGGTGAAAAACTGTTTTTT.